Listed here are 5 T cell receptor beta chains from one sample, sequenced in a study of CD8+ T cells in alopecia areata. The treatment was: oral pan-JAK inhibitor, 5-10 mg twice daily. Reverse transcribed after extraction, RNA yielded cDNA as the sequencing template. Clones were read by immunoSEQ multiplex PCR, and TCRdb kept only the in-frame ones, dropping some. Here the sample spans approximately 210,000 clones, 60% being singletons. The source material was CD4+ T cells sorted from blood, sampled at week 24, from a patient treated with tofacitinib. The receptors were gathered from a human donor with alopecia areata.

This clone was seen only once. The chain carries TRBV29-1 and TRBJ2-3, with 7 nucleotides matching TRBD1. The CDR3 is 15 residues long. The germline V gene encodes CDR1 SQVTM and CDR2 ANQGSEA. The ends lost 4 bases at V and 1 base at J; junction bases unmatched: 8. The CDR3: CSVGLGDSGTDTQYF. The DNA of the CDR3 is TGCAGCGTTGGGCTCGGGGACAGCGGCACAGATACGCAGTATTTT.

The CDR3 loop is CASSWGVGGASNSPLHF. In nucleotides, the CDR3 is TGCGCCAGCAGCTGGGGGGTTGGCGGGGCCTCGAATTCACCCCTCCACTTT. This chain uses TRBV5-1 with TRBJ1-6, with D perhaps TRBD1 (5 bases). Per the germline V gene, CDR1 is SGHRS and CDR2 is YFSETQ. The V gene lost 3 bases and the J gene lost 7 bases, with 20 bases spanning the gap. The CDR3 runs 17 residues.

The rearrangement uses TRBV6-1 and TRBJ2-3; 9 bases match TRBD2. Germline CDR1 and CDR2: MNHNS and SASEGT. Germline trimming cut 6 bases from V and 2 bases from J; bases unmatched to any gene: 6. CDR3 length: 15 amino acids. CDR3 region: CASSSSGDVTDTQYF. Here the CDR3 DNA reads TGTGCCAGCAGCTCTAGCGGGGACGTCACAGATACGCAGTATTTT.

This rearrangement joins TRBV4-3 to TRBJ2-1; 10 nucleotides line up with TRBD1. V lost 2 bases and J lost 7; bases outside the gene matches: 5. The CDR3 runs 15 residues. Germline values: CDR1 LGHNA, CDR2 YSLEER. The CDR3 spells CASSQTGTGANEQFF. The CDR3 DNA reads TGCGCCAGCAGCCAAACCGGGACAGGGGCGAATGAGCAGTTCTTC.

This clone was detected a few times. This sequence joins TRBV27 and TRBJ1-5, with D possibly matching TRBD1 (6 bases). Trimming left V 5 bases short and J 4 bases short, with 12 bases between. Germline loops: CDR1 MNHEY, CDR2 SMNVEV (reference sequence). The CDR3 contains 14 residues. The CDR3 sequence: CASSPWTDNQPQHF. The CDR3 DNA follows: TGTGCCAGCAGTCCATGGACAGATAATCAGCCCCAGCATTTT.